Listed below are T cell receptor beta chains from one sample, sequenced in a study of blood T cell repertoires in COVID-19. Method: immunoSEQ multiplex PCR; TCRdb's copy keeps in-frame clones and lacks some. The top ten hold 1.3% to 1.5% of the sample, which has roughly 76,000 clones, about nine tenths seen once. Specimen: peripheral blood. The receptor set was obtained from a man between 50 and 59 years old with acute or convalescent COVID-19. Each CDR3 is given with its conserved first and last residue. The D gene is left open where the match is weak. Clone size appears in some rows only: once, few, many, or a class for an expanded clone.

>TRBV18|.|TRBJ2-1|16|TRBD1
TGTGCCAGCTCACCAGGACAGGGGGGAGTCTACAATGAGCAGTTCTTC
CASSPGQGGVYNEQFF
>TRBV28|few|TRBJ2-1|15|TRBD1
TGTGCCAGCAGTTTAGGACAGGGGCTTAGCAATGAGCAGTTCTTC
CASSLGQGLSNEQFF
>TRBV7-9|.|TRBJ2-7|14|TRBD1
TGTGCCAGCAGCTTCGGACAGGGAAGGAACGAGCAGTACTTC
CASSFGQGRNEQYF
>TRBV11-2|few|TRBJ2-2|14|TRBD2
TGTGCCAGCAGCCATACTAGCGGGTACGGGGAGCTGTTTTTT
CASSHTSGYGELFF
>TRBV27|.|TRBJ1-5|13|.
TGTGCCAGCAGTTTTTGGGAGGAGGAGCCCCAGCATTTT
CASSFWEEEPQHF
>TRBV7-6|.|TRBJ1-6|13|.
TGTGCCAGCAGCTTAGTAGTCAATTCACCCCTCCACTTT
CASSLVVNSPLHF
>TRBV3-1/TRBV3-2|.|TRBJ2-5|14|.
TGTGCCAGCAGCCAAAGGGGGGGCCAAGAGACCCAGTACTTC
CASSQRGGQETQYF
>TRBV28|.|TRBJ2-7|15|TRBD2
TGTGCCAGCAGAGATACTAGCGGGAGTCTCTACGAGCAGTACTTC
CASRDTSGSLYEQYF
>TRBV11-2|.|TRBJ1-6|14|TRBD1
TGTGCCAGCAGCGCTACACAGGGGAATTCACCCCTCCACTTT
CASSATQGNSPLHF
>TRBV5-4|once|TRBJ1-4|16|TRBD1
TGTGCCAGCAGCTTGGCCTCGGCAGGGGGTAAAGAAAAACTGTTTTTT
CASSLASAGGKEKLFF